This T cell receptor beta chain was identified during a study of blood T cell repertoires in COVID-19. The CDR3 has 14 amino acids. V lost 6 bases, J lost 7 bases, and 9 bases stayed unmatched. Germline V lookup: CDR1 LNHDA, CDR2 SQIVND (reference sequence). The assay was immunoSEQ multiplex PCR, and TCRdb's table has in-frame clones only and misses some. The table lists a few hundred thousand clones, 70% to 90% of them singletons. V usage is TRBV19 and J usage is TRBJ1-1; 9 nucleotides line up with TRBD1. Sequencing was performed on peripheral blood. The TCR originated in a man aged 40-50 years with acute or convalescent COVID-19. Here the CDR3 DNA reads TGTGCCAGTAGGATACAGGGGGCAGCGGGTGAAGCTTTCTTT. Its translation is CASRIQGAAGEAFF. Full variable domain (missing parts from reference TRBV19 and TRBJ1-1): DGGITQSPKYLFRKEGQNVTLSCEQNLNHDAMYWYRQDPGQGLRLIYYSQIVNDFQKGDIAEGYSVSREKKESFPLTVTSAQKNPTAFYLCASRIQGAAGEAFFGQGTRLTVV.